The sequence of this T cell receptor beta chain was determined in a study of blood T cell repertoires in COVID-19. For the study at large: COVID-19 samples from acute and convalescent phases originated in the United States, Italy and Spain. PBMCs, B-cell-depleted T cells, or T cells provided the cDNA or gDNA that made up the material.

Original data processing: For nucleated cells, counts were estimated from reference gene primer amplification. Assay: immunoSEQ multiplex PCR; the TCRdb copy retains only in-frame clones and omits some. V and J calls and clone size are those listed in that table; D and trimming were worked out from the DNA. The table shows roughly 500,000 clones, with approximately 92% occurring only once. CDR1 MNHEY and CDR2 SVGAGI come from the germline V gene. V was cut by 10 bases and J by 4 bases, with 11 bases left in between. The CDR3 loop spans 13 amino acids. This chain joins TRBV6-5 and TRBJ1-6, with D maybe TRBD1 (6 bases). The sequencing sample was made of peripheral blood. This receptor was obtained from a man aged 18 to 29 with COVID-19, enrolled during active disease. CDR3 in DNA: TGTGCCACACAGGGAGAGTATAATTCACCCCTCCACTTT. It specifies CATQGEYNSPLHF.